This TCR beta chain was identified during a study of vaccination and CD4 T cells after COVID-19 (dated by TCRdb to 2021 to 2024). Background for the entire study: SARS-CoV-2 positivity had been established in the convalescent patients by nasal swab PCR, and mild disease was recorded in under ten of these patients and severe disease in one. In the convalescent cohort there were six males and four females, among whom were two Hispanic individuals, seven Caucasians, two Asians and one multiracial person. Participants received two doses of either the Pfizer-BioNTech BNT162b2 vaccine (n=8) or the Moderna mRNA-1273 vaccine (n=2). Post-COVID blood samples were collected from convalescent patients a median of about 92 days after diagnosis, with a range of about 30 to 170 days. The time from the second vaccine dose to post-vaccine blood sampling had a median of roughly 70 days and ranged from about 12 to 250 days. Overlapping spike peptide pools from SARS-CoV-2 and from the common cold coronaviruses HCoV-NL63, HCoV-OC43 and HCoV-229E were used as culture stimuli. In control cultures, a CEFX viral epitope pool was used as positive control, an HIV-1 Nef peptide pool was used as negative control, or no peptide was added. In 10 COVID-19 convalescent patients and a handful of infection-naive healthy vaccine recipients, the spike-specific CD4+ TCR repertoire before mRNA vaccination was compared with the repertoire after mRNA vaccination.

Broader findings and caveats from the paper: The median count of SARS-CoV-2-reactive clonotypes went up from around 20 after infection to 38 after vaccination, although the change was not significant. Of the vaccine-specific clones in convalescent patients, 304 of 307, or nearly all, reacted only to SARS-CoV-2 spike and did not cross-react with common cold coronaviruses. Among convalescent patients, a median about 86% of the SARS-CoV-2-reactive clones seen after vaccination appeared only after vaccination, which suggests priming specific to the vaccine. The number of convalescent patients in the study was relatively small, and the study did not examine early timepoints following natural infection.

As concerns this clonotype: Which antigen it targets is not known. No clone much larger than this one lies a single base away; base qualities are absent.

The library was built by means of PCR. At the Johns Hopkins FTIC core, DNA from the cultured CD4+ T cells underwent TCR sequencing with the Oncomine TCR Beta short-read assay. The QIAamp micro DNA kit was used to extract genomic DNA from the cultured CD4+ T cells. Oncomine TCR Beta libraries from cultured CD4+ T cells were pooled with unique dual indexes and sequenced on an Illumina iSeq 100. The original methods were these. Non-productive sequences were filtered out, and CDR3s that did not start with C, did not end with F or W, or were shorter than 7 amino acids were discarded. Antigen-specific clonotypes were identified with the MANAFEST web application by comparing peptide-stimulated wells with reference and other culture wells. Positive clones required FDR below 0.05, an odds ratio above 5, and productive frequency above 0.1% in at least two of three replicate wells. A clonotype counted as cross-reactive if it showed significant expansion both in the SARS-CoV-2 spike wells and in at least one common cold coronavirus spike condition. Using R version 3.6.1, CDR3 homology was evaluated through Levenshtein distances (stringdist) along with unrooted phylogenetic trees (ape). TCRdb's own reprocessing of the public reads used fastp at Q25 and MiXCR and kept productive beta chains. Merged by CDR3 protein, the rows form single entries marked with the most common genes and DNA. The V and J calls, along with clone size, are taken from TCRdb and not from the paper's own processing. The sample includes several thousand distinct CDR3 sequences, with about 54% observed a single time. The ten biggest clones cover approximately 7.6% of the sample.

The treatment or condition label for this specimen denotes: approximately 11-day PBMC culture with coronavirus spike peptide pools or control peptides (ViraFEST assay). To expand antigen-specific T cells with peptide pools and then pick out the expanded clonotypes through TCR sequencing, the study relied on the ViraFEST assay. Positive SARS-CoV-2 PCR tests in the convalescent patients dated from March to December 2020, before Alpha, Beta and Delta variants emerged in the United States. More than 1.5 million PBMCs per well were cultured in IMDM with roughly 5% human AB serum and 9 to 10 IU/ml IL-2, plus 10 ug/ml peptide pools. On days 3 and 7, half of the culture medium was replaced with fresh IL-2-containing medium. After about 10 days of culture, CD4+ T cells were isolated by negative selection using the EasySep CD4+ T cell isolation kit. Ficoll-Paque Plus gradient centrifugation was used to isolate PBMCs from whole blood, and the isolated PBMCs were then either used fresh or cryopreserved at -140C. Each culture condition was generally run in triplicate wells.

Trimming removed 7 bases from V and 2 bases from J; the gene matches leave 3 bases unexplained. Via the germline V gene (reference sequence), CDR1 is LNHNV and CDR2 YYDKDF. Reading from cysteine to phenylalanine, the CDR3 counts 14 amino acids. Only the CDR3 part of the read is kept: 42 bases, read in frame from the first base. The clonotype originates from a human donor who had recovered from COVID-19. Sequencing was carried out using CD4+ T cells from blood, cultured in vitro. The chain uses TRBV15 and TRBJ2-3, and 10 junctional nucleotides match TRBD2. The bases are TGTGCCACCAAGCGGGGGGGCTTCACAGATACGCAGTATTTT. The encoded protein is CATKRGGFTDTQYF.